This T cell receptor beta chain was found in a study of response to subunit inactivated influenza vaccine. This CDR3 is 14 amino acids long. V lost 8 bases and J lost 0, with 12 bases in between. From germline, CDR1 is ENHRY and CDR2 SYGVKD. TCRdb passed the RT-PCR reads through MiXCR, listing each CDR3 protein once. There are around 580,000 distinct CDR3 sequences in the sample; around 15% occur only once, and roughly 10% lies in the top ten. The TCR originated in a man between 45 and 60 years old who received an inactivated influenza vaccine. The rearrangement uses TRBV10-3 and TRBJ2-3, with D perhaps TRBD1 or TRBD2 (7 bases each). Sequencing was performed on PBMCs from blood, taken roughly 12 days after vaccination. CDR3 nucleotides: TGTGCCATCGACAGGGAGGGAAGCACAGATACGCAGTATTTT. It specifies CAIDREGSTDTQYF.